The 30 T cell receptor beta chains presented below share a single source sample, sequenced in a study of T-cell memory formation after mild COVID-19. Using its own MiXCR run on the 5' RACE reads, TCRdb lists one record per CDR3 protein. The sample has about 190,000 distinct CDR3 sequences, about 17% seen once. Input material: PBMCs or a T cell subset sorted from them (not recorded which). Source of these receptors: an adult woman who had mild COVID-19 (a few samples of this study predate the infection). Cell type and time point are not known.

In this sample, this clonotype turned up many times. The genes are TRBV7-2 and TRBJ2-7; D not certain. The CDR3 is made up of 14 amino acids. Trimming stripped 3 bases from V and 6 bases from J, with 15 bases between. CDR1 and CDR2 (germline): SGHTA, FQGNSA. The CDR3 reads CASSFYHTLPEQYF. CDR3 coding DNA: TGTGCCAGCAGCTTTTATCATACACTGCCCGAGCAGTACTTC.

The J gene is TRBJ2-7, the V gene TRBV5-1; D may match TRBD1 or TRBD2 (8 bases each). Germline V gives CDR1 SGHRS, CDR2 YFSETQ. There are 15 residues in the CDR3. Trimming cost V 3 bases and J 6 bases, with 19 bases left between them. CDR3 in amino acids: CASSSQGAGGGEQYF. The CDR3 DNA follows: TGCGCCAGCAGCTCGCAGGGGGCCGGGGGGGGCGAGCAGTACTTC.

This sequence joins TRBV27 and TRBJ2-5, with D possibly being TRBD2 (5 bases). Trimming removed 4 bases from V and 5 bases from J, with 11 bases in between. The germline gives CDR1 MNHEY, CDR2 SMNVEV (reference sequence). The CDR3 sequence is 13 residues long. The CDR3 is CASSSGIRETQYF. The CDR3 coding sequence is TGTGCCAGCAGTTCCGGGATCAGGGAGACCCAGTACTTC.

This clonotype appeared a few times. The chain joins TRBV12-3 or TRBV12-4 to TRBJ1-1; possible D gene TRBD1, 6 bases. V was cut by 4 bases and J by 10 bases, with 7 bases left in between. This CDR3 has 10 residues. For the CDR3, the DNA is TGTGCCAGCAGTTCGGGGGCAGCTTTCTTT. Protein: CASSSGAAFF.

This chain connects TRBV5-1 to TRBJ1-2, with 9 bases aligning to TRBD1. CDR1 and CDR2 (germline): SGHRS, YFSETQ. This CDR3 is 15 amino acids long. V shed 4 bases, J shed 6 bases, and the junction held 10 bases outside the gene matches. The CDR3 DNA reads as TGCGCCAGCAGCGCAAGACCGGGACAGGGAAATGGCTACACCTTC. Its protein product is CASSARPGQGNGYTF. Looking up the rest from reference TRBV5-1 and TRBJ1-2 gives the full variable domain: KAGVTQTPRYLIKTRGQQVTLSCSPISGHRSVSWYQQTPGQGLQFLFEYFSETQRNKGNFPGRFSGRQFSNSRSEMNVSTLELGDSALYLCASSARPGQGNGYTFGSGTRLTVV.

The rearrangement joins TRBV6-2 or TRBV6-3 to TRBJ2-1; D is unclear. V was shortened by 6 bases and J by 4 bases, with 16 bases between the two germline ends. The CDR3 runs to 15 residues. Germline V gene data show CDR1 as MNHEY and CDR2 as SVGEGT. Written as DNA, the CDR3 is TGTGCCAGCAGACAACCCCCGACGGTGTACAATGAGCAGTTCTTC. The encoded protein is CASRQPPTVYNEQFF.

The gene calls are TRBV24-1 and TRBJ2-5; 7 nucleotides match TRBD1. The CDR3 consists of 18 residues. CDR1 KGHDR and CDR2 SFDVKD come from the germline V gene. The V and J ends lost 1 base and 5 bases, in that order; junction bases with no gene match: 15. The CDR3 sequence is CATSDFGRLHRGRETQYF. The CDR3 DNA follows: TGTGCCACCAGTGATTTCGGACGGTTGCACAGGGGCAGGGAGACCCAGTACTTC.

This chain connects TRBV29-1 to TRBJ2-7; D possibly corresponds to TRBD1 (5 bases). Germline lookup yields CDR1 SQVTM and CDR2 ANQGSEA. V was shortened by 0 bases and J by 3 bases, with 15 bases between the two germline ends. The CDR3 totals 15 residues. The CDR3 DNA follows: TGCAGCGTTGAAGATCGAAGGGGAAAGAACTACGAGCAGTACTTC. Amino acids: CSVEDRRGKNYEQYF.

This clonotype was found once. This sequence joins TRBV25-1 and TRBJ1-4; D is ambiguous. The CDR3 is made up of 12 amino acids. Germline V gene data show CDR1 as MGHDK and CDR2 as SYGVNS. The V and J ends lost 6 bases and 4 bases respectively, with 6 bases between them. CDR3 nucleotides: TGTGCCAGCAGAGTCGATAATGAAAAACTGTTTTTT. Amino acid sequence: CASRVDNEKLFF. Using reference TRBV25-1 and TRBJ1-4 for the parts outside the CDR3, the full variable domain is EADIYQTPRYLVIGTGKKITLECSQTMGHDKMYWYQQDPGMELHLIHYSYGVNSTEKGDLSSESTVSRIRTEHFPLTLESARPSHTSQYLCASRVDNEKLFFGSGTQLSVL.

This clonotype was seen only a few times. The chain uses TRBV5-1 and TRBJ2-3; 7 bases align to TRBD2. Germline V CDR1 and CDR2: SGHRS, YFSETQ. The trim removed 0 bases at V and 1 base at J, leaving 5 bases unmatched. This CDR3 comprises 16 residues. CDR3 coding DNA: TGCGCCAGCAGCTTGGAAGCGGGGCGGGGCACAGATACGCAGTATTTT. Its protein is CASSLEAGRGTDTQYF.

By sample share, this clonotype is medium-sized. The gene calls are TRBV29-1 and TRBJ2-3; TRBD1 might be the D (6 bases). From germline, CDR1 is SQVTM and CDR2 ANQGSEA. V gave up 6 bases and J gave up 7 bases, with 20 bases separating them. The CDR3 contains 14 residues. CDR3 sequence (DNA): TGCAGCGTAGAGGCCTACAGGGCGGTAAATACGCAGTATTTT. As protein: CSVEAYRAVNTQYF.

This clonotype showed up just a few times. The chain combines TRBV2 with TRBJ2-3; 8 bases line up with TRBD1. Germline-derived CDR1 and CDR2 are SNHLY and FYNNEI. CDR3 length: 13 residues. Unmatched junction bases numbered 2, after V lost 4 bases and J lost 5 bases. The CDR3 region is CASSGTGRDTQYF. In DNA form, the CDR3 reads TGTGCCAGCAGTGGGACAGGGAGAGATACGCAGTATTTT.

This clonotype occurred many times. CDR3 DNA sequence: TGCGCCAGCAGCCTGACAGGGAGTGAGGGCTACACCTTC. Protein sequence: CASSLTGSEGYTF. This chain links TRBV4-3 with TRBJ1-2; 7 bases are a match to TRBD1. With V trimmed by 4 bases and J by 8 bases, 7 bases remained unmatched. CDR1 LGHNA and CDR2 YSLEER come from the germline V gene. The CDR3 length is 13 residues.

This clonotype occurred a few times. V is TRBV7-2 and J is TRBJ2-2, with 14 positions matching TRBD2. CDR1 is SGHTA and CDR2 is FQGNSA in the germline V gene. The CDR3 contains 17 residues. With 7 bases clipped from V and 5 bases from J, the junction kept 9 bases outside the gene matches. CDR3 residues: CASTILRTSGGTGELFF. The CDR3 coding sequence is TGTGCCAGCACCATCCTACGGACTAGCGGGGGGACCGGGGAGCTGTTTTTT.

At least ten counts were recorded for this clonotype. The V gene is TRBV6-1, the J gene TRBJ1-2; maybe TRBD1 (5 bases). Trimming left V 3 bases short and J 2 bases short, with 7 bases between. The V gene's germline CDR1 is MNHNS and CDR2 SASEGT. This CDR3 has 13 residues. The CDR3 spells CASSEAGNYGYTF. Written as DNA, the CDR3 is TGTGCCAGCAGTGAGGCAGGGAACTATGGCTACACCTTC.

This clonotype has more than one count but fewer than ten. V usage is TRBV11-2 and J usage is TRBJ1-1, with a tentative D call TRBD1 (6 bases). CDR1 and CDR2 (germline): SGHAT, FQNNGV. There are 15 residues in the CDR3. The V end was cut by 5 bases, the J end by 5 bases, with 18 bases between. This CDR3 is CASSPLQGKGTEAFF. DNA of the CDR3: TGTGCCAGCAGCCCCCTACAGGGAAAGGGGACTGAAGCTTTCTTT.

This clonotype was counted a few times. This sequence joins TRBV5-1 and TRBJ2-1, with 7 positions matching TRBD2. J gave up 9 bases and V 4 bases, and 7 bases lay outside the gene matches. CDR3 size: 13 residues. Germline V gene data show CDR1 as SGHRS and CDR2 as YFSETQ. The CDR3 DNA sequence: TGCGCCAGCAGCGGAGGACTAGGAACTGAGCAGTTCTTC. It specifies CASSGGLGTEQFF.

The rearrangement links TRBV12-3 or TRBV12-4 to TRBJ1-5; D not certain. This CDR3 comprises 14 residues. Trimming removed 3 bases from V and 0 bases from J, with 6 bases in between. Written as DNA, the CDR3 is TGTGCCAGCAGTTTGTCAGTTAGCAATCAGCCCCAGCATTTT. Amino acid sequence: CASSLSVSNQPQHF.

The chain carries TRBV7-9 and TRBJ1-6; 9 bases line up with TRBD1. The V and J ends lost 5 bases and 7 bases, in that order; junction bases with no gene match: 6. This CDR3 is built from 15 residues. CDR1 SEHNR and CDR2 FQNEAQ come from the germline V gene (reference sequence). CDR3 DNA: TGTGCCAGCAGCCTAGGGACAGGGACCAATTCACCCCTCCACTTT. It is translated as CASSLGTGTNSPLHF.

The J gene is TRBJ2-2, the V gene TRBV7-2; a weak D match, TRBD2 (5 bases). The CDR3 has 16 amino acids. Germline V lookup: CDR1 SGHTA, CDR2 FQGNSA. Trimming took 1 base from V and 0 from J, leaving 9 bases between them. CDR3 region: CASSLVVGANTGELFF. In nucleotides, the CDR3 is TGTGCCAGCAGCTTAGTGGTGGGAGCGAACACCGGGGAGCTGTTTTTT.

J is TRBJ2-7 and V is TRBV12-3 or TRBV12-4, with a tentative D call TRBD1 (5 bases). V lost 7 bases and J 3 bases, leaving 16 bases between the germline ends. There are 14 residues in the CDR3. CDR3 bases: TGTGCCAGCAAGATTGGGGCGTCTAGCTACGAGCAGTACTTC. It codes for CASKIGASSYEQYF.

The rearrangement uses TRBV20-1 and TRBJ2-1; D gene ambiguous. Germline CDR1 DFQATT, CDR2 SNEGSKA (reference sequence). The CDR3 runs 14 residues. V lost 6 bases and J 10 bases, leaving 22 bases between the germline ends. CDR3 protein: CSAGKSSRSGEQFF. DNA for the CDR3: TGCAGTGCCGGCAAGAGTAGCAGGTCCGGGGAGCAGTTCTTC.

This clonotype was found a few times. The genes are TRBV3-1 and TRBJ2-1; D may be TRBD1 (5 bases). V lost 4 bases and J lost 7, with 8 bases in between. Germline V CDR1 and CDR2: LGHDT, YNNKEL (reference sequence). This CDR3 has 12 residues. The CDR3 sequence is CASSPQGNEQFF. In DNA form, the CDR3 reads TGTGCCAGCAGCCCCCAGGGAAATGAGCAGTTCTTC.

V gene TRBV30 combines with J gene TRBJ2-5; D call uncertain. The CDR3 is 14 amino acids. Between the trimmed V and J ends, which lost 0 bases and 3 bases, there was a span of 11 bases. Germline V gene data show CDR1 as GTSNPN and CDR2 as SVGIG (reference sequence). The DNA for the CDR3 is TGTGCCTGGAGTGTAAACGGCAAGGAAGAGACCCAGTACTTC. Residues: CAWSVNGKEETQYF. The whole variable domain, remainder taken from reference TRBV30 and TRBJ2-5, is SQTIHQWPATLVQPVGSPLSLECTVEGTSNPNLYWYRQAAGRGLQLLFYSVGIGQISSEVPQNLSASRPQDRQFILSSKKLLLSDSGFYLCAWSVNGKEETQYFGPGTRLLVL.

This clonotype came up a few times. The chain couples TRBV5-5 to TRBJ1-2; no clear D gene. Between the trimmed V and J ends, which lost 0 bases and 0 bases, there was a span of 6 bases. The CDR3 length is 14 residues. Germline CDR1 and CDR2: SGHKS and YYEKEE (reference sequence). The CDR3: CASSLGQSNYGYTF. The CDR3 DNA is TGTGCCAGCAGCTTGGGGCAGTCTAACTATGGCTACACCTTC.

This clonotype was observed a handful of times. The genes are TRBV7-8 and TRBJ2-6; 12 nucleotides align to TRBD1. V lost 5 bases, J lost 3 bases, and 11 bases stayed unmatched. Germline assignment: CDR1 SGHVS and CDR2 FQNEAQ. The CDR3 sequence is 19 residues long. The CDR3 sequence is CASSGPGQGALIGANVLTF. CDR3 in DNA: TGTGCCAGCAGCGGGCCGGGACAGGGGGCCCTCATTGGGGCCAACGTCCTGACTTTC.

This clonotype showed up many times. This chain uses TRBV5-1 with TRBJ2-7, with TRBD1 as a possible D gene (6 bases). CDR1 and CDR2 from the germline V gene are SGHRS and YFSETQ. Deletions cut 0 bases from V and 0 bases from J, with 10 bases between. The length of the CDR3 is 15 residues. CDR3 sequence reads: CASSLDGTPSYEQYF. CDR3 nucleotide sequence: TGCGCCAGCAGCTTGGATGGGACACCCTCCTACGAGCAGTACTTC.

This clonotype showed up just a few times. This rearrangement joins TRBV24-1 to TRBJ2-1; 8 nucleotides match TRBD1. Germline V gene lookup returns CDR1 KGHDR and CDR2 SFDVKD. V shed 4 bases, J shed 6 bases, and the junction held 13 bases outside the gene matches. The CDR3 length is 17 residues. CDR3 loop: CATSDRRTGTHLNEQFF. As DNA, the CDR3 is TGTGCCACCAGTGACCGCCGGACAGGGACTCACCTCAATGAGCAGTTCTTC.

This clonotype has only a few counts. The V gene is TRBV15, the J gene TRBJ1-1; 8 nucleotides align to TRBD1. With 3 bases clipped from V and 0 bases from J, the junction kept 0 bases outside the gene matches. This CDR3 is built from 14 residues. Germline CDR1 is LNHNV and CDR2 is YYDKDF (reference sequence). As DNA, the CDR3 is TGTGCCACCAGCAGGGACAGGGTGAACACTGAAGCTTTCTTT. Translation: CATSRDRVNTEAFF.

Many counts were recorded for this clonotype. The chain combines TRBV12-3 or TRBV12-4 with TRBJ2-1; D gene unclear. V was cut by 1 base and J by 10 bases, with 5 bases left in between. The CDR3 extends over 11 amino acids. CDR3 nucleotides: TGTGCCAGCAGTTTAGAGGTCGAGCAGTTCTTC. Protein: CASSLEVEQFF.